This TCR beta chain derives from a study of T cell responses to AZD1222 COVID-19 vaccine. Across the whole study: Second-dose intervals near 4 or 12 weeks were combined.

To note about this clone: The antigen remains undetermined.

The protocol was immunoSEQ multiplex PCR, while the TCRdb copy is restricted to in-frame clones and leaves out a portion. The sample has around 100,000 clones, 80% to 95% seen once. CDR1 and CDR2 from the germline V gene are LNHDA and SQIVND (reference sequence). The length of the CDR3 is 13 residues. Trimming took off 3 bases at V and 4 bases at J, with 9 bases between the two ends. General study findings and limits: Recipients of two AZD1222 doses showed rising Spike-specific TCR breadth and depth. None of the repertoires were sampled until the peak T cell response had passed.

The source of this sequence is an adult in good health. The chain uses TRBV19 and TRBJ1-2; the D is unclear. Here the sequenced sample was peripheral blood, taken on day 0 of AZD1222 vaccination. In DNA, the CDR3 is TGTGCCAGTAGTATGGGGTTCGGCTATGGCTACACCTTC. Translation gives CASSMGFGYGYTF.